The 31 T cell receptor beta chains in this list originate from one sample, sequenced in a study of blood T cells in healthy people across ages. It was with a sample-barcoded 5' primer and a J-beta primer mix that a second PCR of about 7 to 12 cycles was run. Each CDR3 protein is one row after TCRdb ran MiXCR on the 5' RACE reads. In the table there are approximately 800,000 distinct CDR3 sequences, about 46% of which are singletons. Sequences were obtained from blood. The receptors shown here come from an elderly man in good health.

The chain carries TRBV20-1 and TRBJ2-5; a possible D gene is TRBD2 (5 bases). The germline V and J ends were trimmed by 4 bases and 2 bases, with 8 bases remaining between them. Per germline, CDR1 DFQATT and CDR2 SNEGSKA (reference sequence). The CDR3 runs 12 residues. For the CDR3, the DNA is TGCAGTGCTACGGACTTTCAAGAGACCCAGTACTTC. It yields the protein CSATDFQETQYF.

Worth noting for this clonotype: With a much larger clone just one base away, this may be a read error. The chain joins TRBV9 to TRBJ2-7, with D possibly being TRBD2 (6 bases). CDR1 is SGDLS, CDR2 YYNGEE, per germline. This CDR3 is 15 amino acids long. V was shortened by 3 bases and J by 7 bases, with 20 bases between the two germline ends. The CDR3 nucleotides are TGTGCCAGCAGCGCGGGGGACTTCTCCTACAATGAGCAGTACTTC. It yields the protein CASSAGDFSYNEQYF.

This clonotype was detected only a few times. The chain uses TRBV3-1 and TRBJ2-1; 10 bases line up with TRBD2. Germline V gene lookup returns CDR1 LGHDT and CDR2 YNNKEL (reference sequence). After removal of 0 bases from V and 7 bases from J, the junction contained 6 bases not matched to a gene. The CDR3 is made up of 16 amino acids. CDR3 DNA: TGTGCCAGCAGCCAAGATTCAAGCGGGAGGGGTAATGAGCAGTTCTTC. Encoded protein: CASSQDSSGRGNEQFF.

The chain has TRBV7-2 and TRBJ2-7; D is perhaps TRBD2 (6 bases). V was cut by 5 bases and J by 6 bases, with 17 bases left in between. The CDR3 runs 14 residues. CDR1 is SGHTA, CDR2 FQGNSA, per germline. CDR3 amino acids: CASSLSGTRSEQYF. In nucleotides, the CDR3 is TGTGCCAGCAGCCTATCCGGGACTCGGTCCGAGCAGTACTTC.

This clonotype turned up a few times. The chain uses TRBV5-1 and TRBJ2-4; D is ambiguous. There are 17 residues in the CDR3. Trimming left V 0 bases short and J 1 base short, with 14 bases between. CDR1 and CDR2 from the germline V gene are SGHRS and YFSETQ. The CDR3 DNA sequence: TGCGCCAGCAGCTTGGCCTCCGGACCGAGGGCCAAAAACATTCAGTACTTC. The encoded protein is CASSLASGPRAKNIQYF.

This clonotype was counted a few times. This rearrangement joins TRBV29-1 to TRBJ2-3; 7 bases line up with TRBD1. V was clipped by 1 base and J by 4 bases; unmatched bases: 2. CDR3 size: 13 residues. Germline lookup yields CDR1 SQVTM and CDR2 ANQGSEA. This chain's CDR3 is CSVEVQGADTQYF. CDR3 DNA: TGCAGCGTTGAAGTTCAGGGGGCAGATACGCAGTATTTT.

On this clonotype: This may come from a read error, since a much larger clone is one base off. This chain uses TRBV12-3 or TRBV12-4 with TRBJ2-1, with a weak D call TRBD2 (6 bases). CDR3 length: 14 amino acids. For the CDR3, the DNA is TGTACCAGCAGTTTCGCCGGGAGAGGCAATGAGCAGTTCTTC. Residues: CTSSFAGRGNEQFF.

The chain links TRBV7-2 to TRBJ2-5; D is possibly TRBD1 (6 bases). Germline V gene data show CDR1 as SGHTA and CDR2 as FQGNSA. The CDR3 contains 13 residues. Trimming shortened V by 4 bases and J by 5 bases, and 11 bases separated the two germline ends. The CDR3 here is CASSYQGFETQYF. The DNA for the CDR3 is TGTGCCAGCAGCTACCAGGGGTTTGAGACCCAGTACTTC. The variable domain in full, with the rest retrieved from reference TRBV7-2 and TRBJ2-5, is GAGVSQSPSNKVTEKGKDVELRCDPISGHTALYWYRQSLGQGLEFLIYFQGNSAPDKSGLPSDRFSAERTGGSVSTLTIQRTQQEDSAVYLCASSYQGFETQYFGPGTRLLVL.

The J gene is TRBJ2-1, the V gene TRBV25-1; TRBD1 aligns across 7 bases. The CDR3 totals 14 residues. J was trimmed by 13 bases and V by 2 bases; bases with no gene match: 11. Per germline, CDR1 MGHDK and CDR2 SYGVNS. The chain's CDR3 is CASSEPTGLETQFF. CDR3 DNA: TGTGCCAGCAGTGAACCGACAGGGTTAGAGACCCAGTTCTTC.

DNA of the CDR3: TGTGCCAGCAGCCCGCGACTAGCGGTAGGCTCCTACAATGAGCAGTACTTC. Encoded protein: CASSPRLAVGSYNEQYF. V usage is TRBV11-3 and J usage is TRBJ2-1; 9 bases align to TRBD2. The J call may be faulty, since TRBJ2-7 better matches the DNA end. CDR3 length equals 17 residues. Germline CDR1 SGHNT, CDR2 YENEEA.

The CDR3 DNA reads as TGTGCCAGCAGCTTGGCGGCACATGAGCAGTTCTTC. This codes for CASSLAAHEQFF. The chain couples TRBV11-1 to TRBJ2-1; no firm D call. The CDR3 consists of 12 residues. The germline V gene has CDR1 SGHAT and CDR2 FQDESV (reference sequence). V was trimmed by 3 bases and J by 8 bases, leaving 8 bases between them.

This clonotype came up a few times. This chain joins TRBV18 and TRBJ2-7; TRBD2 matches at 10 bases. The CDR3 consists of 16 residues. V lost 1 base to trimming and J lost 2 bases; unmatched junction nucleotides: 5. CDR1 and CDR2 from the germline V gene are KGHSH and LQKENI. The CDR3 DNA reads as TGTGCCAGCTCACCACGCCTAGCGGGAGAGACCTACGAGCAGTACTTC. Amino acid sequence: CASSPRLAGETYEQYF.

The chain links TRBV12-3 or TRBV12-4 to TRBJ2-7, with 11 bases fitting TRBD2. The CDR3 has 15 residues. Trimming removed 3 bases from V and 2 bases from J; junction bases left unmatched: 3. CDR3 bases: TGTGCCAGCAGTTTGACTAGCGGGGTGACCTACGAGCAGTACTTC. Its protein is CASSLTSGVTYEQYF.

A few counts support this clonotype. This CDR3 reads CASSDTYNEQFF. CDR3 DNA: TGCGCCAGCAGTGATACCTACAATGAGCAGTTCTTC. The chain couples TRBV10-1 to TRBJ2-1, with D unclear. Per germline, CDR1 WNHNN and CDR2 SYGVQD (reference sequence). Trimming shortened V by 3 bases and J by 2 bases, and 2 bases separated the two germline ends. The CDR3 consists of 12 residues.

In its sample, this clonotype was seen a few times. The CDR3 sequence is CASSLVVGDFYNEQFF. The CDR3 DNA sequence: TGTGCCAGCAGCTTAGTGGTGGGAGACTTCTACAATGAGCAGTTCTTC. This chain connects TRBV7-2 to TRBJ2-1, with a weak D call TRBD2 (5 bases). The CDR3 has 16 amino acids. The V gene lost 1 base and the J gene lost 3 bases, with 13 bases spanning the gap. Germline lookup yields CDR1 SGHTA and CDR2 FQGNSA.

This chain's CDR3 is CASSQVGSYNEQYF. As DNA, the CDR3 is TGCGCCAGCAGCCAAGTTGGCTCCTACAATGAGCAGTACTTC. V is TRBV4-1 and J is TRBJ2-5, with D uncertain. Germline V lookup: CDR1 MGHRA, CDR2 YSYEKL. The CDR3 totals 14 residues. With 1 base removed from V and 11 bases from J, the gap between germline ends came to 17 bases.

The genes are TRBV5-1 and TRBJ2-3, with D maybe TRBD1 (7 bases). This CDR3 has 14 amino acids. V dropped 2 bases and J dropped 8 bases, with 15 bases sitting between them. From germline, CDR1 is SGHRS and CDR2 YFSETQ. In DNA form, the CDR3 reads TGCGCCAGCAGCTTCGGCCAGGGGGAGGCTACGCAGTATTTT. The encoded protein is CASSFGQGEATQYF.

This chain links TRBV5-4 with TRBJ2-7; D gene unclear. Germline assignment: CDR1 SGHNT and CDR2 YYREEE (reference sequence). The V and J ends lost 0 bases and 0 bases respectively, with 10 bases between them. This CDR3 is built from 15 residues. The chain's CDR3 is CASSLGDLRSYEQYF. Here the CDR3 DNA reads TGTGCCAGCAGCTTGGGCGACCTCCGCTCCTACGAGCAGTACTTC.

The table lists this clonotype with a few counts. The rearrangement links TRBV5-1 to TRBJ2-3; D is unclear. Germline values: CDR1 SGHRS, CDR2 YFSETQ. V lost 4 bases, J lost 2 bases, and 14 bases lay in between. The CDR3 loop spans 15 amino acids. CDR3 bases: TGCGCCAGCAGCCCCGAGCGCCTACTCACAGATACGCAGTATTTT. It specifies CASSPERLLTDTQYF.

This clonotype was counted between two and nine times. The chain employs TRBV29-1 and TRBJ1-1, with a tentative D call TRBD1 (5 bases). V lost 5 bases, J lost 4 bases, and 8 bases lay in between. The CDR3 consists of 11 residues. Per the germline V gene, CDR1 is SQVTM and CDR2 is ANQGSEA. CDR3 nucleotides: TGCAGCGTTTACAGGAGCACTGAAGCTTTCTTT. Translated: CSVYRSTEAFF.

The V and J genes are TRBV5-1 and TRBJ2-1, with 9 bases fitting TRBD2. The CDR3 length is 14 residues. Per germline, CDR1 SGHRS and CDR2 YFSETQ. J was trimmed by 8 bases and V by 4 bases; bases with no gene match: 7. CDR3: CASSPGTSFDEQFF. In DNA form, the CDR3 reads TGCGCCAGCAGCCCCGGGACTAGCTTCGATGAGCAGTTCTTC.

In its sample, this clonotype was seen many times. The CDR3 DNA sequence: TGCGCCAGCAGCCAGACCAGAAGGGAGCAGTACTTC. This sequence encodes CASSQTRREQYF. This chain uses TRBV4-3 with TRBJ2-5; TRBD2 is a possible D gene (5 bases). The germline V gene has CDR1 LGHNA and CDR2 YSLEER. Trimming shortened V by 3 bases and J by 11 bases, and 13 bases separated the two germline ends. The CDR3 runs 12 residues.

This clonotype has just a few counts. The V call is TRBV29-1, the J call TRBJ2-1; no definite D call. The V and J ends lost 4 bases and 6 bases respectively, with 10 bases between them. In germline, CDR1 is SQVTM, CDR2 ANQGSEA. This CDR3 contains 12 residues. This CDR3 is CSVGLLSNEQFF. The DNA of the CDR3 is TGCAGCGTTGGACTTCTAAGCAATGAGCAGTTCTTC.

In its sample, this clonotype was seen many times. The V and J genes are TRBV5-1 and TRBJ1-2; the match to TRBD1 covers 7 bases. Looked up from germline, CDR1 is SGHRS and CDR2 is YFSETQ. The CDR3 length is 15 residues. V dropped 4 bases and J dropped 4; count of bases not matched to a gene: 10. The CDR3 sequence is CASSTGTELGYGYTF. The CDR3 DNA reads as TGCGCCAGCAGCACAGGGACAGAACTTGGCTATGGCTACACCTTC.

Remarks on this clonotype: A read error may explain this, as a much larger clone is one base away. The chain links TRBV5-1 to TRBJ2-5; 14 bases align to TRBD2. The CDR3 has 14 residues. Germline loops: CDR1 SGHRS, CDR2 YFSETQ. With V trimmed by 2 bases and J by 7 bases, 1 base remained unmatched. This CDR3 reads CASSFGLAGGTQYF. The DNA of the CDR3 is TGCGCCAGCAGCTTTGGACTAGCGGGAGGGACCCAGTACTTC. The full variable domain, rest sourced from reference TRBV5-1 and TRBJ2-5, is KAGVTQTPRYLIKTRGQQVTLSCSPISGHRSVSWYQQTPGQGLQFLFEYFSETQRNKGNFPGRFSGRQFSNSRSEMNVSTLELGDSALYLCASSFGLAGGTQYFGPGTRLLVL.

The genes are TRBV20-1 and TRBJ2-3, with 9 bases fitting TRBD2. The CDR3 contains 14 residues. The V and J ends lost 6 bases and 1 base, in that order; junction bases with no gene match: 5. The germline CDR1 and CDR2 sequences are DFQATT and SNEGSKA (reference sequence). The CDR3 region has the DNA TGCAGTGCGAGACTAGCGGCTGGCACAGATACGCAGTATTTT. It encodes CSARLAAGTDTQYF.

The chain carries TRBV20-1 and TRBJ1-3, with 9 bases matching TRBD1. This CDR3 spans 15 amino acids. V shed 0 bases, J shed 4 bases, and the junction held 4 bases outside the gene matches. Germline loops: CDR1 DFQATT, CDR2 SNEGSKA (reference sequence). The CDR3 protein is CSARDLGQGGNTIYF. CDR3 bases: TGCAGTGCTAGAGATCTGGGACAGGGAGGAAACACCATATATTTT.

About this clonotype itself: One base away lies a much larger clone, so this may be a sequencing read error. This sequence joins TRBV6-2 or TRBV6-3 and TRBJ2-7; D remains unclear. This CDR3 contains 11 residues. Per germline, CDR1 MNHEY and CDR2 SVGEGT. Deletions cut 5 bases from V and 3 bases from J, with 5 bases between. CDR3 amino acids: CASSAHYEQYF. For the CDR3, the DNA is TGTGCCAGCAGTGCCCACTACGAGCAGTACTTC.

Concerning this clonotype: This may stem from a read error, because a much larger clone lies one nucleotide away. For the CDR3, the DNA is TGCAGTGCTCATATGGACCACCTCGAGACCCAGTTCTTC. Protein sequence: CSAHMDHLETQFF. The chain couples TRBV20-1 to TRBJ2-1, with unresolved D. There are 13 residues in the CDR3. Germline CDR1 DFQATT, CDR2 SNEGSKA (reference sequence). Trimming pared 5 bases from V and 13 bases from J, leaving 21 bases between.

This rearrangement joins TRBV18 to TRBJ2-7; D might be TRBD1 or TRBD2, each matching 5 bases. V shed 2 bases and J shed 3 bases, with 17 bases lying between them. CDR3 length: 16 amino acids. Germline V gene lookup returns CDR1 KGHSH and CDR2 LQKENI. The CDR3 DNA reads as TGTGCCAGCTCACCAGCCGGACCGGGACGAGGCTACGAGCAGTACTTC. Translation gives CASSPAGPGRGYEQYF.

The chain carries TRBV9 and TRBJ2-7; D unresolved. V lost 4 bases and J lost 2, with 13 bases in between. The CDR3 length is 14 residues. CDR1 and CDR2 from the germline V gene are SGDLS and YYNGEE. CDR3 sequence reads: CASSPRLTPYEQYF. The CDR3, as DNA: TGTGCCAGCAGCCCCCGACTTACTCCCTACGAGCAGTACTTC. Full variable domain (missing parts from reference TRBV9 and TRBJ2-7): DSGVTQTPKHLITATGQRVTLRCSPRSGDLSVYWYQQSLDQGLQFLIQYYNGEERAKGNILERFSAQQFPDLHSELNLSSLELGDSALYFCASSPRLTPYEQYFGPGTRLTVT.